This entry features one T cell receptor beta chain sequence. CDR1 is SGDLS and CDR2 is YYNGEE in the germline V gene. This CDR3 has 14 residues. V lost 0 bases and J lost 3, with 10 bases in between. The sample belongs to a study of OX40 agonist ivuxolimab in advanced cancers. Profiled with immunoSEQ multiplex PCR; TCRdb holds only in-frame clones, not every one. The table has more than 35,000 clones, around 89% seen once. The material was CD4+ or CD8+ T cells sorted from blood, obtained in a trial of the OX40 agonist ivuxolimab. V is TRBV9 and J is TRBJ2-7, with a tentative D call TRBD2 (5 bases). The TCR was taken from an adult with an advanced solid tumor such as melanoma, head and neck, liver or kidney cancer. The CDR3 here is CASSVGGFSYEQYF. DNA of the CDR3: TGTGCCAGCAGCGTAGGAGGGTTTAGCTACGAGCAGTACTTC.